Shown below are 4 T cell receptor beta chains from a single sample sequenced in a study of T cell responses to AZD1222 COVID-19 vaccine (dated by TCRdb to the early 2020s). Per the publication, the time point label means: baseline before first vaccination. To prepare the library, the immunoSEQ multiplex PCR assay was applied. The table comes from immuneACCESS by way of TCRdb, which keeps in-frame sequences with V and J called. Part of the clones is missing from these tables; in studies checked, under half for an unresolved V gene and the rest for unknown reasons. For this sample there are some 130,000 clones; roughly 90% appear just once. The top ten clonotypes cover around 2.7% of the sample. Sequences were derived from peripheral blood, sampled on day 0 of AZD1222 vaccination. The receptors shown here come from an adult in good health.

The V call is TRBV27, the J call TRBJ2-1; 9 bases line up with TRBD2. Looked up from germline, CDR1 is MNHEY and CDR2 is SMNVEV (reference sequence). V shed 5 bases and J 4 bases; nucleotides not matched to a gene: 6. The CDR3 contains 15 residues. CDR3 DNA: TGTGCCAGCAGTCCGCGGGAGGGAGGGTACAATGAGCAGTTCTTC. Translated: CASSPREGGYNEQFF.

CDR3 protein: CASSYSISGLDTEAFF. CDR3 bases: TGTGCCAGCAGTTACTCGATATCTGGGTTGGATACTGAAGCTTTCTTT. The chain has TRBV6-5 and TRBJ1-1; D call uncertain. CDR1 is MNHEY, CDR2 SVGAGI, per germline. Trimming left V 0 bases short and J 5 bases short, with 16 bases between. This CDR3 spans 16 amino acids.

The chain employs TRBV11-2 and TRBJ1-2; the D is unclear. Trimming removed 3 bases from V and 4 bases from J, with 15 bases in between. Per germline, CDR1 SGHAT and CDR2 FQNNGV. This CDR3 is 15 amino acids long. The CDR3: CASSFSFDPGYGYTF. The CDR3 region has the DNA TGTGCCAGCAGCTTTTCTTTTGACCCCGGCTATGGCTACACCTTC.

The J gene is TRBJ1-1, the V gene TRBV29-1, with TRBD1 as a possible D gene (5 bases). This CDR3 has 15 amino acids. Germline loops: CDR1 SQVTM, CDR2 ANQGSEA. V was clipped by 4 bases and J by 0 bases, with 15 bases between them. The CDR3 loop reads CSVGAGWGMNTEAFF. Here the CDR3 DNA reads TGCAGCGTTGGGGCAGGGTGGGGGATGAACACTGAAGCTTTCTTT.